This T cell receptor (beta chain) was recorded in a study of T cell changes during pregnancy in multiple sclerosis. The CDR3 is 14 amino acids. Germline CDR1 MNHNY, CDR2 SVGAGI (reference sequence). V gave up 6 bases and J gave up 8 bases; unmatched junction bases: 11. TCRdb's copy holds only in-frame clones and misses some; the assay was immunoSEQ multiplex PCR. Counted here are roughly 110,000 clones, 92% occurring once; the ten biggest clones make up 0.78%. The sample was peripheral blood, taken in the third trimester of pregnancy. The chain couples TRBV6-6 to TRBJ1-2; 8 bases agree with TRBD1. The receptor was isolated from a female donor in good health, enrolled as a control in a pregnancy study. The CDR3 sequence: CASRSRDRSEGYTF. The DNA for the CDR3 is TGTGCCAGCAGATCCAGGGACAGGTCGGAGGGCTACACCTTC.